Below are 15 T cell receptor beta chains sequenced from a single sample in a study of regulatory T cells in long-lasting Graves disease. Regarding time point: newly diagnosed GD, antithyroid drugs for less than 3 months. Scientists built the TCR library using RNA that was extracted from PBMCs. CDR3 regions were amplified by Arm-PCR using iRepertoire HTBI primers to build TCR beta libraries. TCRdb reprocessed the multiplex PCR reads with MiXCR, giving one entry per CDR3 protein. The sample gives hundreds of thousands of distinct CDR3 sequences, 15% to 17% of which show up once; about a fifth is in the top ten. Sequencing used peripheral blood mononuclear cells (PBMCs), obtained at new diagnosis, from a patient treated with antithyroid drugs. The receptors stem from a female donor with Graves disease.

The sample holds a few counts of this clonotype. The chain combines TRBV7-9 with TRBJ1-2; 9 bases map to TRBD1. V trimming: 4 bases; J trimming: 7 bases; junction bases outside the gene matches: 13. The length of the CDR3 is 16 residues. In germline, CDR1 is SEHNR, CDR2 FQNEAQ (reference sequence). Here the CDR3 reads CASSSPGDRASRGYTF. Written as DNA, the CDR3 is TGTGCCAGCAGCTCCCCGGGGGACAGGGCTTCCCGTGGCTACACCTTC.

There are many counts of this clonotype. V is TRBV10-1 and J is TRBJ2-7, with D maybe TRBD2 (5 bases). There are 14 residues in the CDR3. V was shortened by 3 bases and J by 7 bases, with 16 bases between the two germline ends. CDR1 and CDR2 from the germline V gene are WNHNN and SYGVQD (reference sequence). The CDR3 loop reads CASSDGKAVEEQYF. The CDR3 nucleotides are TGCGCCAGCAGTGATGGTAAAGCGGTGGAAGAGCAGTACTTC.

This chain connects TRBV7-2 to TRBJ2-5, with 9 bases identical to TRBD2. In germline, CDR1 is SGHTA, CDR2 FQGNSA. The CDR3 extends over 15 amino acids. J gave up 4 bases and V 3 bases, and 6 bases lay outside the gene matches. The CDR3: CASSFSGSEAETQYF. The CDR3 nucleotides are TGTGCCAGCAGCTTTAGCGGGAGTGAGGCAGAGACCCAGTACTTC.

In this sample, this clonotype turned up many times. V usage is TRBV6-2 or TRBV6-3 and J usage is TRBJ2-7; TRBD2 aligns across 8 bases. The CDR3 has 14 residues. The ends lost 0 bases at V and 2 bases at J; junction bases unmatched: 0. Germline V gene sequence: CDR1 MNHEY, CDR2 SVGEGT. The CDR3 coding sequence is TGTGCCAGCAGTTACTCGACTAGCGCCTACGAGCAGTACTTC. Protein product: CASSYSTSAYEQYF.

Many counts were recorded for this clonotype. The rearrangement uses TRBV28 and TRBJ1-2; 7 bases fit TRBD1. The germline CDR1 and CDR2 sequences are MDHEN and SYDVKM. V shed 4 bases, J shed 5 bases, and the junction held 22 bases outside the gene matches. This CDR3 is 19 amino acids long. The DNA for the CDR3 is TGTGCCAGCAGTTCACCGCACCTCGACGGGACAGCCCTTTCTTATGGCTACACCTTC. It is translated as CASSSPHLDGTALSYGYTF.

This clonotype was observed many times. The V and J genes are TRBV12-5 and TRBJ1-1; D call uncertain. Trimming took off 1 base at V and 11 bases at J, with 14 bases between the two ends. The CDR3 runs 13 residues. The V gene's germline CDR1 is LGHNT and CDR2 FRNRAP. CDR3 in amino acids: CASGLGWGRDAFF. The CDR3 nucleotides read TGTGCTAGTGGTTTGGGATGGGGTAGAGACGCTTTCTTT.

This clonotype was seen at least ten times. The chain is built from TRBV6-1 and TRBJ1-1; 11 nucleotides agree with TRBD1. J was trimmed by 5 bases and V by 7 bases; bases with no gene match: 6. Germline assignment: CDR1 MNHNS and CDR2 SASEGT. The CDR3 length is 14 residues. The CDR3 DNA follows: TGTGCCAGCATCGGACAGGGGGCTCGTACTGAAGCTTTCTTT. It is translated as CASIGQGARTEAFF.

This clonotype was recorded many times. The gene calls are TRBV6-5 and TRBJ1-4; weak D call: TRBD1 (6 bases). The CDR3 totals 11 residues. The germline gives CDR1 MNHEY, CDR2 SVGAGI. The V end lost 4 bases, the J end lost 13 bases, and 10 bases lay between the germline ends. The CDR3 loop reads CASSSEQGLFF. The CDR3 DNA reads TGTGCCAGCAGTTCAGAACAGGGACTGTTTTTT.

This clonotype was seen a few times. This chain links TRBV29-1 with TRBJ2-3; D may be TRBD1 or TRBD2 (5 bases each). CDR3 size: 15 residues. Germline CDR1 is SQVTM and CDR2 is ANQGSEA. Trimming took 3 bases from V and 6 from J, leaving 19 bases between them. This chain's CDR3 is CSVEGTDTFADTQYF. DNA of the CDR3: TGCAGCGTTGAGGGGACGGACACTTTCGCGGATACGCAGTATTTT.

The genes are TRBV19 and TRBJ2-2; D might be TRBD2 (5 bases). Looked up from germline, CDR1 is LNHDA and CDR2 is SQIVND (reference sequence). V gave up 3 bases and J gave up 6 bases, with 14 bases separating them. The CDR3 is 15 amino acids. The CDR3 region is CASSMKRERAGELFF. In DNA form, the CDR3 reads TGTGCCAGTAGTATGAAGAGGGAAAGGGCCGGGGAGCTGTTTTTT. The entire variable domain, with the rest obtained from reference TRBV19 and TRBJ2-2, is as follows: DGGITQSPKYLFRKEGQNVTLSCEQNLNHDAMYWYRQDPGQGLRLIYYSQIVNDFQKGDIAEGYSVSREKKESFPLTVTSAQKNPTAFYLCASSMKRERAGELFFGEGSRLTVL.

The chain combines TRBV18 with TRBJ1-6, with unresolved D. Germline V gene data show CDR1 as KGHSH and CDR2 as LQKENI. CDR3 size: 16 residues. V lost 2 bases and J lost 7, with 15 bases in between. The CDR3 coding sequence is TGTGCCAGCTCACCAAGCCAGGCGCGGGGAAATTCACCCCTCCACTTT. This codes for CASSPSQARGNSPLHF. The full variable domain, with the rest looked up from reference TRBV18 and TRBJ1-6, is NAGVMQNPRHLVRRRGQEARLRCSPMKGHSHVYWYRQLPEEGLKFMVYLQKENIIDESGMPKERFSAEFPKEGPSILRIQQVVRGDSAAYFCASSPSQARGNSPLHFGNGTRLTVT.

This clonotype was observed at least ten times. The CDR3 here is CASSFGTYEQYF. In DNA, the CDR3 is TGTGCCAGCAGTTTCGGGACCTACGAGCAGTACTTC. The rearrangement joins TRBV28 to TRBJ2-7, with TRBD2 as a possible D gene (5 bases). Germline V gene data show CDR1 as MDHEN and CDR2 as SYDVKM. The CDR3 totals 12 residues. Trimming took off 3 bases at V and 2 bases at J, with 5 bases between the two ends.

Many counts were recorded for this clonotype. The chain links TRBV12-5 to TRBJ2-7; D is possibly TRBD1 (5 bases). CDR3 size: 16 residues. V lost 5 bases, J lost 0 bases, and 17 bases lay in between. The germline CDR1 and CDR2 sequences are LGHNT and FRNRAP. CDR3 sequence (DNA): TGTGCTAGTGGTACTCCTACAGGTCTCTTCTCCTACGAGCAGTACTTC. As protein: CASGTPTGLFSYEQYF.

This clonotype showed up just a few times. V usage is TRBV20-1 and J usage is TRBJ2-5; TRBD1 agrees at 7 bases. After removal of 7 bases from V and 4 bases from J, the junction contained 9 bases not matched to a gene. The germline V gene has CDR1 DFQATT and CDR2 SNEGSKA (reference sequence). This CDR3 is built from 13 residues. The CDR3 bases are TGCAGTGGGACCACCGACAGGGCAGAGACCCAGTACTTC. Protein product: CSGTTDRAETQYF.

There are many counts of this clonotype. The chain carries TRBV7-9 and TRBJ1-1, with 8 bases fitting TRBD1. Germline CDR1 reads SEHNR; CDR2 reads FQNEAQ (reference sequence). The CDR3 loop spans 14 amino acids. V gave up 5 bases and J gave up 1 base; unmatched junction bases: 3. This CDR3 is CASSRQGTNTEAFF. The CDR3 nucleotides read TGTGCCAGCAGCCGACAGGGGACGAACACTGAAGCTTTCTTT.